Listed here is a single T cell receptor (beta chain). The source of the sample is a study of TIL therapy for anti-PD-1-resistant metastatic lung cancer. Study-wide context: Progressing patients received lymphodepletion, expanded TIL infusion and IL-2. Tumors carried a median around 1.4 non-synonymous mutations per megabase. Half of patients were current or former smokers.

The CDR3 has 14 amino acids. The V end lost 6 bases, the J end lost 2 bases, and 13 bases lay between the germline ends. Germline assignment: CDR1 WSHSY and CDR2 SAAADI. The immunoSEQ assay was v3. Profiling relied on immunoSEQ multiplex PCR, and the TCRdb table lists in-frame clones only, not all of them. The sample shows more than 50,000 clones, 80% to 90% of them seen only once. The time point: pre-treatment sample, taken before nivolumab and TIL therapy. Patients were adults with stage 4 NSCLC. The V gene is TRBV10-2, the J gene TRBJ1-1; weak D call: TRBD1 (6 bases). The specimen was blood, collected at baseline. The sequence derives from a person aged 25 to 80 with non-small cell lung cancer. In DNA, the CDR3 is TGCGCCAGCAGATCGGACAGCCTTAACACTGAAGCTTTCTTT. It codes for CASRSDSLNTEAFF.